Listed here is a single T cell receptor beta chain. What it recognizes is unknown. The sample originates from a study of vaccination effects on CD4 cells after COVID-19. Study results and caveats: Clones of infection and vaccine origin contracted markedly late after vaccination.

Data came from immunoSEQ multiplex PCR; TCRdb stores just in-frame clones and leaves some out. The table lists tens of thousands of clones, 65% to 75% of them singletons. CDR1 and CDR2 from the germline V gene are WNHNN and SYGVQD (reference sequence). The CDR3 is 18 residues long. V lost 6 bases to trimming and J lost 2 bases; unmatched junction nucleotides: 11. Antigen-specific CD4+ T cells were expanded (with viral peptide pools) by the ViraFEST assay ahead of sequencing. Researchers isolated CD4+ T cells once 9 to 11 days of culture had elapsed. Everyone in the study got two shots of either the BNT162b2 or mRNA-1273 vaccine.

The TCR was taken from a human donor who received a COVID-19 vaccine. V is TRBV10-1 and J is TRBJ2-1, with TRBD2 identical over 12 bases. Sample: CD4+ T cells from PBMCs cultured with HCoV-OC43 spike peptides, taken after COVID-19 vaccination. Subset reported: HCoV-OC43 spike overlapping peptide pool stimulation. CDR3 coding DNA: TGCGCCAGCAGAAGACTAGCGGGAGAACCTACTCCCTACAATGAGCAGTTCTTC. Translating it yields CASRRLAGEPTPYNEQFF.